Described below is a single TCR beta chain sequence and its context. This record belongs to a study of CD8 T cells in Susac syndrome. The RNA input was about 0.5 to 1 ug, and it was reverse transcribed with random hexamers. Via MiXCR, TCRdb re-called the immunoSEQ multiplex PCR reads, giving one row per CDR3 protein. The sample lists about 120,000 distinct CDR3 sequences, 96% seen once, with about 0.13% in the top ten. Sequencing used CD4+ T cells from PBMCs. The sequence derives from a human donor with Susac syndrome.

The CDR3 protein is CASSQDYRQPQHF. The CDR3 DNA follows: TGTGCCAGCAGCCAAGATTATCGGCAGCCCCAGCATTTT. The chain carries TRBV3-1 and TRBJ1-5; D unclear. The CDR3 runs to 13 residues. The germline CDR1 and CDR2 sequences are LGHDT and YNNKEL (reference sequence). V was pared by 0 bases and J by 7 bases, with 7 bases between.